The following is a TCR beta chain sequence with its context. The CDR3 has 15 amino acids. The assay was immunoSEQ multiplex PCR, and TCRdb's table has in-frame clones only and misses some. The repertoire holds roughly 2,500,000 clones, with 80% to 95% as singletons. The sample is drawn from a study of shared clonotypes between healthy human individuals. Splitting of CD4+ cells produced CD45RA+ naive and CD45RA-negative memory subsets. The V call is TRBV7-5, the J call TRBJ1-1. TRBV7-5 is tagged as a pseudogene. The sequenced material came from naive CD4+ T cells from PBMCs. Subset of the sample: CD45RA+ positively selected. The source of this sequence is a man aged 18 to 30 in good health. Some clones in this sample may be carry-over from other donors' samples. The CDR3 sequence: CARSLCRGRLVEAFF. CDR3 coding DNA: TGTGCCAGAAGCTTATGTAGGGGGAGGCTGGTTGAAGCTTTCTTT.